The text below deals with one T cell receptor beta chain. Its antigen is unknown. This CDR3 comprises 14 residues. Trimming took 0 bases from V and 3 from J; bases not matched to a gene: 2. Germline V gene data show CDR1 as SGHNT and CDR2 as YYREEE (reference sequence). This sample is drawn from a study of graft-versus-host responses after intestinal transplantation. The wider study: All of the recipients had induction that used anti-thymocyte globulin, then tacrolimus and steroids for about 3 years. The study, taken as a whole, reports: Peak levels of circulating GvH clones tracked with early post-transplant HvG declines. Among recipient marrow samples, GvH clones were found; some appeared first in ileum or blood. Individuals carrying graft-donor T cell macrochimerism showed high graft-versus-host to host-versus-graft clonal ratios in allografts.

Profiled with immunoSEQ multiplex PCR; TCRdb holds only in-frame clones, not every one. The table includes under 100,000 clones, 90% detected once. The sample was PBMCs, taken about 450 days after intestinal transplant. The receptor was derived from a human patient who received an intestinal transplant, so some T cells may come from the graft donor. This chain uses TRBV5-4 with TRBJ1-1; TRBD1 aligns across 7 bases. The CDR3 loop is CASSLETGYTEAFF. The CDR3 coding sequence is TGTGCCAGCAGCTTGGAGACAGGGTACACTGAAGCTTTCTTT.